This T cell receptor beta chain was sequenced for a study of blood T cell repertoires in COVID-19. Study background: Sites across the United States, Italy and Spain contributed samples from acute and convalescent COVID-19. The analysed material was cDNA or gDNA that came from T cells, B-cell-depleted T cells, or PBMCs.

This clone was observed once. This CDR3 region has 13 residues. The V and J ends lost 5 bases and 3 bases, in that order; junction bases with no gene match: 5. Germline CDR1 and CDR2: SGHNT and YYREEE (reference sequence). Method: immunoSEQ multiplex PCR; TCRdb's copy keeps in-frame clones and lacks some. Of 35,000 to 40,000 clones in the sample, over 80% were seen once. Specimen: peripheral blood. This TCR derives from a man aged 45-65 years with active COVID-19. V and J are TRBV5-4 and TRBJ2-7; 7 bases agree with TRBD1. In DNA form, the CDR3 reads TGTGCCAGCAGGAGGGACAGCAACTACGAGCAGTACTTC. Its protein product is CASRRDSNYEQYF.